A selection of T cell receptor beta chains follows, all from one sample in a study of blood T cell repertoires in COVID-19. Sequencing was performed with immunoSEQ multiplex PCR; in TCRdb, only in-frame clones are kept and a portion is missing. The table lists roughly 120,000 clones, about 90% of them singletons, with approximately 8% in the top ten. Sequencing was done on a sample of peripheral blood. These receptors were obtained from a man between 65 and 79 years old who had recovered from COVID-19. Both conserved end residues are part of each CDR3. The D gene is left open where the match is weak. Clone size is shown for a subset of rows, as once, few, many or a class of expanded clone.

d_gene	abundance	v_gene	j_gene	CDR3nt	CDR3aa
-	-	TRBV11-3	TRBJ1-1	TGTGCCAGCAGCTCGAGCCGGGACACTGAAGCTTTCTTT	CASSSSRDTEAFF
-	-	TRBV7-9	TRBJ1-2	TGTGCCAGCAGCCGGGCGACAGACGTTTATGGCTACACCTTC	CASSRATDVYGYTF
TRBD1	-	TRBV5-6	TRBJ1-1	TGTGCCAGCAGCTTTGGTCAAGGGGGCCTCGGAAGCACTGAAGCTTTCTTT	CASSFGQGGLGSTEAFF
TRBD1	-	TRBV19	TRBJ1-5	TGTGCCAGTAGTACCCTTCAGGGGGTCGGCAATCAGCCCCAGCATTTT	CASSTLQGVGNQPQHF
-	once	TRBV4-1	TRBJ2-1	TGCGCCAGCAGCCGCTTGAGGGCGCAGACCTACAATGAGCAGTTCTTC	CASSRLRAQTYNEQFF
TRBD1	-	TRBV30	TRBJ1-1	TGTGCCTGGAGACGACAGGGGGCGCGGATCACTGAAGCTTTCTTT	CAWRRQGARITEAFF
-	-	TRBV21-1	TRBJ1-1	TGTGCCAGCAGCAAAACGACAGGGAACATGAACACTGAAGCTTTCTTT	CASSKTTGNMNTEAFF
-	-	TRBV5-3	TRBJ2-1	TGTGCCAGAACCACCGACAGCTACTCCTACAATGAGCAGTTCTTC	CARTTDSYSYNEQFF
TRBD2	-	TRBV6-5	TRBJ2-3	TGTGCCAGCAGTTACCTAGCGGGCACAGATACGCAGTATTTT	CASSYLAGTDTQYF
-	-	TRBV5-1	TRBJ1-1	TGCGCCAGCAGCGACCTAGGGGGGAACACTGAAGCTTTCTTT	CASSDLGGNTEAFF
-	-	TRBV2	TRBJ2-5	TGTGCCACTCCCGGGACAATCCAAGAGACCCAGTACTTC	CATPGTIQETQYF
-	-	TRBV25-1	TRBJ2-5	TGTGCCAGCAGTGCTGTGAGGGAGACCCAGTACTTC	CASSAVRETQYF
-	-	TRBV2	TRBJ1-4	TGTGCCAGCAGGAGGACAGTCGATAATGAAAAACTGTTTTTT	CASRRTVDNEKLFF
-	-	TRBV18	TRBJ2-7	TGTGCCAGCTCACAGGCGACAGGATCCTACGAGCAGTACTTC	CASSQATGSYEQYF
-	-	TRBV5-6	TRBJ2-7	TGTGCCAGCAGCTTGGTCCCAGGGGAGTCCTACGAGCAGTACTTC	CASSLVPGESYEQYF
TRBD1	few	TRBV5-4	TRBJ2-7	TGTGCCAGCAGCCCAGGACAGGGCGATGTCAACGAGCAGTACTTC	CASSPGQGDVNEQYF
-	-	TRBV28	TRBJ2-1	TGTGCCAGCAGTTTTAACCCATCGAGTGCCTACAATGAGCAGTTCTTC	CASSFNPSSAYNEQFF
TRBD1	-	TRBV6-4	TRBJ1-2	TGTGCCAGCAGTGCCGGGGTCCCGGGACAGAGTTATGGCTACACCTTC	CASSAGVPGQSYGYTF